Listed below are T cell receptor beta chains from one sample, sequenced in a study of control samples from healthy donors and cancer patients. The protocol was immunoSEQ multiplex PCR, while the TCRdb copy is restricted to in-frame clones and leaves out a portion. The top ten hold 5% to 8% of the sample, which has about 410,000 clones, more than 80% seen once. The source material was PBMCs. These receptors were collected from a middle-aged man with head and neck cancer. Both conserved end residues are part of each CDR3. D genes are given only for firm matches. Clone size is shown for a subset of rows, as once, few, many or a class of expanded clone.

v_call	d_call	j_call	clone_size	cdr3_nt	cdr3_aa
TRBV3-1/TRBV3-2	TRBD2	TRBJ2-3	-	TGTGCCAGCAGCCAAGTCCTGGCGGGGGGGAATCAAGATACGCAGTATTTT	CASSQVLAGGNQDTQYF
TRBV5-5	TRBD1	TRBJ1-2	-	TGTGCCAGCAGCCGCAGGGGGGCTAACTATGGCTACACCTTC	CASSRRGANYGYTF
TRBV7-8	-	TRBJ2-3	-	TGTGCCAGCAGCGTACCCACAGGCCTTCAGCCAGATACGCAGTATTTT	CASSVPTGLQPDTQYF
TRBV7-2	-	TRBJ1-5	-	TGTGCCAGCAGCCCAATTCGGGGGCAGCCCCAGCATTTT	CASSPIRGQPQHF
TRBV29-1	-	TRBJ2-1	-	TGCAGCGTTGAGATCTGGGGGGCCGGTTACAATGAGCAGTTCTTC	CSVEIWGAGYNEQFF
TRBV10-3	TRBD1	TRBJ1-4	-	TGTGCCATCAGTGAGGCGGCTTGGGACAGGGGGCATTATGAAAAACTGTTTTTT	CAISEAAWDRGHYEKLFF
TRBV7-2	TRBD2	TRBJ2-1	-	TGTGCCAGCAGCTTACCCCTGACTAGCGGGGATTTCTACAATGAGCAGTTCTTC	CASSLPLTSGDFYNEQFF
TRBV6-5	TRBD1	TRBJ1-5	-	TGTGCCAGCAGTTCCGCTGGACAGGGGTTCCAGCCCCAGCATTTT	CASSSAGQGFQPQHF
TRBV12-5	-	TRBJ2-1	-	TGTGCTAGTGCCCCCTCTGAGCGCTCCTACAATGAGCAGTTCTTC	CASAPSERSYNEQFF
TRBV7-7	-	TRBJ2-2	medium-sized	TGTGCTAGCAGCCCCGCCCCCACGAACACCGGGGAGCTGTTTTTT	CASSPAPTNTGELFF
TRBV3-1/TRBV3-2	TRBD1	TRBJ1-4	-	TGTGCCAGCAGTCCGGGACAGATTAATGAAAAACTGTTTTTT	CASSPGQINEKLFF
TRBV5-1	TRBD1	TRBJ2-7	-	TGCGCCAGCAGCTTGGGGCGACAGGGGTCCTACGAGCAGTACTTC	CASSLGRQGSYEQYF
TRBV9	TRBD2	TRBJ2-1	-	TGTGCCAGCAGCGTAGGCCTAGCGGACAATGAGCAGTTCTTC	CASSVGLADNEQFF
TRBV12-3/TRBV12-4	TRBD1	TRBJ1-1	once	TGTGCCAGCAGTTCGACAGGGGGCGCGGGAGCTTTCTTT	CASSSTGGAGAFF
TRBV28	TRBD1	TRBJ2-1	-	TGTGCCAGCAGGCTATCAGGGGGCGAGCAGTTCTTC	CASRLSGGEQFF
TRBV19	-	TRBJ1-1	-	TGTGCCAGTAGTACCCTCCGACAGTCAATGAACACTGAAGCTTTCTTT	CASSTLRQSMNTEAFF
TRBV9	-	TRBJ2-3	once	TGTGCCAGCGGCACGGGGCTCGCAGATACGCAGTATTTT	CASGTGLADTQYF
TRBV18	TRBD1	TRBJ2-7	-	TGTGCCAGCTCAGACAGGGTCGGCGAGCAGTACTTC	CASSDRVGEQYF
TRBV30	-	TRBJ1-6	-	TGTGCCTGGAGTGTCGGGACGGAGAATTCACCCCTCCACTTT	CAWSVGTENSPLHF
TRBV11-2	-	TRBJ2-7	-	TGTGCCAGCAGCTTCCAACCCCGGGGGGCCGTAGCGCAGCAGTACTTC	CASSFQPRGAVAQQYF
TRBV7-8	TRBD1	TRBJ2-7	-	TGTGCCAGCAGCTTAGCGGGACAGGGGTTTTACGAGCAGTACTTC	CASSLAGQGFYEQYF
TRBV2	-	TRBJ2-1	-	TGTGCCAGCAGTGAGAGTTCGACCAAAAAGTCCTACGGGCAGTTCTTC	CASSESSTKKSYGQFF
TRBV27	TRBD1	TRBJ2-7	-	TGTGCCAGCAGTTACAGGGGTAGCGAGCAGTACTTC	CASSYRGSEQYF
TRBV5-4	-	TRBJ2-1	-	TGTGCCAGCAGCTTGGACGCGGGGTATGTTGAGCAGTTCTTC	CASSLDAGYVEQFF
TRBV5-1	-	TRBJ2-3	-	TGCGCCAGCAGCTTTGACCGGCCGGGTGCAGATACGCAGTATTTT	CASSFDRPGADTQYF
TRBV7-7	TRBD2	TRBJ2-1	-	TGTGCTAGCAGCCCGCTAGCGGGAGGGCCCTTTGATGAGCAGTTCTTC	CASSPLAGGPFDEQFF
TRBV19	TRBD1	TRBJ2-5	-	TGTGCCAGTACTGAAGGGGGCGCGGTCCGAGAGACCCAGTACTTC	CASTEGGAVRETQYF
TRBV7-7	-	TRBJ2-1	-	TGTGCTAGCAGCTTAGCCTTAGGGGATGAGCAGTTCTTC	CASSLALGDEQFF
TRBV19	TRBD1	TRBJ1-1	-	TGTGCCAGTATTAAGGACAGGGGGCCGTTAAAGGTTGAAGCTTTCTTT	CASIKDRGPLKVEAFF
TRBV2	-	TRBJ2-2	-	TGTGCCAGCTTTTTAGGGCCCACCGGGGAGCTGTTTTTT	CASFLGPTGELFF
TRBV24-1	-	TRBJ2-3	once	TGTGCCACCAGTGGGGACAGCACAGATACGCAGTATTTT	CATSGDSTDTQYF
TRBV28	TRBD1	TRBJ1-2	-	TGTGCCAGCAGTTTAGTGTTCACTACAGGGGGGTATGGCTACACCTTC	CASSLVFTTGGYGYTF
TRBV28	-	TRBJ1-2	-	TGTGCCAGCAGACCCTCCCTGGACGTGGGCTATGGCTACACCTTC	CASRPSLDVGYGYTF
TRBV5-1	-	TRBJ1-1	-	TGCGCCAGCAGCCCAGACAGGCAGATGGACACTGAAGCTTTCTTT	CASSPDRQMDTEAFF
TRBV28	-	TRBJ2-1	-	TGTGCCAGCAGTTCCCCCACGCAATGGGGGAGCTCCTACAATGAGCAGTTCTTC	CASSSPTQWGSSYNEQFF
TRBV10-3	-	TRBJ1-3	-	TGTGCCATCAGTGCGGCAAGCTCTGGAAACACCATATATTTT	CAISAASSGNTIYF
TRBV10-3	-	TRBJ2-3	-	TGTGCCATCAGGGCTGGCGGAACGAGCACAGATACGCAGTATTTT	CAIRAGGTSTDTQYF
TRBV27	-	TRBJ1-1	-	TGTGCCAGCAGTTTCGGGGCAGGGACTGAAGCTTTCTTT	CASSFGAGTEAFF
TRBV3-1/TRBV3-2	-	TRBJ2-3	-	TGTGCCAGCAGCCAGGGCACAGATACGCAGTATTTT	CASSQGTDTQYF
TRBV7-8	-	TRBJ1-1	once	TGTGCCAGCAGCCCGGCGTCTGTGGCGGCGAACACTGAAGCTTTCTTT	CASSPASVAANTEAFF
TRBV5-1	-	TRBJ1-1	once	TGCGCCAGCAGCTTGGCCGAGGGGACTGAAGCTTTCTTT	CASSLAEGTEAFF
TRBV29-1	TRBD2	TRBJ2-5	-	TGCAGCGTCGTGACGCTGGGGGAGCGGGGGAACCAAGAGACCCAGTACTTC	CSVVTLGERGNQETQYF
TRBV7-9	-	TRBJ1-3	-	TGTGCCAGCAGCTTAGGTCGGACACTCGGAAACACCATATATTTT	CASSLGRTLGNTIYF
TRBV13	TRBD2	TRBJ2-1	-	TGTGCCAGCAGCAGCACTAGCGACCCTTTCGATGAGCAGTTCTTC	CASSSTSDPFDEQFF
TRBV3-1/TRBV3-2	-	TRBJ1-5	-	TGTGCCAGCAGTCGGACAAATAGCAATCAGCCCCAGCATTTT	CASSRTNSNQPQHF
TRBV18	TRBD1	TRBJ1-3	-	TGTGCCAGCTCTAGGACAGGGGGCTTGAACACCATATATTTT	CASSRTGGLNTIYF
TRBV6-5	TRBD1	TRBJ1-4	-	TGTGCCAGCAGCATACAACAGGGGGTTAATGAAAAACTGTTTTTT	CASSIQQGVNEKLFF
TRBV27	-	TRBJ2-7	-	TGTGCCAGCAGTCCCCGATCAACCCCGTCCTACGAGCAGTACTTC	CASSPRSTPSYEQYF
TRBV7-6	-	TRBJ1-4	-	TGTGCCAGCAGCATAACAGAAAAACTGTTTTTT	CASSITEKLFF
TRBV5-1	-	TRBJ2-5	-	TGCGCCAGCAGCTTGGCCGGGGAGACCCAGTACTTC	CASSLAGETQYF
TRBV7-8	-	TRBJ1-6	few	TGTGCCAGCAGCTTAGGTGGGAATTCACCCCTCCACTTT	CASSLGGNSPLHF
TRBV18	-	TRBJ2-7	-	TGTGCCAGCTCACCAGGAATTGTTCGGCGCGGACATAGCTCCTACGAGCAGTACTTC	CASSPGIVRRGHSSYEQYF
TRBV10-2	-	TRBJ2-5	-	TGCGCCAGCAGTTTAGCCCAAGAGACCCAGTACTTC	CASSLAQETQYF
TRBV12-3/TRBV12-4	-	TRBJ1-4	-	TGTGCCAGCCGAGGGACTGAAAAACTGTTTTTT	CASRGTEKLFF
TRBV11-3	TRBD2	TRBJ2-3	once	TGTGCCAGCAGCGTTAGCGGGGGGGATACGCAGTATTTT	CASSVSGGDTQYF